The 22 T cell receptor beta chains below all came from one sample that was sequenced in a study of shared clonotypes between healthy human individuals. The repertoire was sequenced with immunoSEQ multiplex PCR; TCRdb's copy has only in-frame clones and lacks some. In the table there are around 1.1 million clones, about 80% of which are singletons. Sequencing was performed on memory CD4+ T cells from PBMCs. Subset: CD45RA-negative fraction. Receptor source: a man aged 18 to 29 in good health. Some clones in this sample may be carry-over from other donors' samples.

This clone was counted at least ten times. The rearrangement joins TRBV6-1 to TRBJ2-4; D uncertain. Germline CDR1 and CDR2: MNHNS and SASEGT. This CDR3 spans 16 amino acids. V gave up 3 bases and J gave up 5 bases, with 17 bases separating them. The CDR3 loop is CASSEWSLLRENIQYF. The CDR3 DNA reads as TGTGCCAGCAGTGAGTGGTCCCTCTTACGCGAAAACATTCAGTACTTC.

This clone appeared a single time. The V and J genes are TRBV7-9 and TRBJ1-1; D gene uncertain. V lost 5 bases to trimming and J lost 11 bases, with 15 bases between them. This CDR3 has 12 residues. Germline V gene data show CDR1 as SEHNR and CDR2 as FQNEAQ (reference sequence). In DNA form, the CDR3 reads TGTGCCAGCAGCCGACCCATGGTAGGGGCTTTCTTT. This translates into CASSRPMVGAFF.

This rearrangement joins TRBV4-1 to TRBJ2-2; possibly TRBD2 for D (5 bases). CDR1 and CDR2 from the germline V gene are MGHRA and YSYEKL. V was trimmed by 3 bases and J by 2 bases, leaving 16 bases between them. The CDR3 contains 17 residues. This chain's CDR3 is CASSHAAGPSNTGELFF. The CDR3 DNA reads TGCGCCAGCAGCCATGCGGCGGGCCCTTCAAACACCGGGGAGCTGTTTTTT.

The V gene is TRBV7-2, the J gene TRBJ2-7; D is unclear. V was trimmed by 4 bases and J by 3 bases, leaving 7 bases between them. Germline CDR1 reads SGHTA; CDR2 reads FQGNSA. The CDR3 has 12 residues. In nucleotides, the CDR3 is TGTGCCAGCAGCTCGACCGGCTACGAGCAGTACTTC. This codes for CASSSTGYEQYF.

The V and J genes are TRBV5-1 and TRBJ2-7, with D perhaps given as TRBD1 or TRBD2 (5 bases each). V was shortened by 4 bases and J by 6 bases, with 20 bases between the two germline ends. In germline, CDR1 is SGHRS, CDR2 YFSETQ. The CDR3 is made up of 15 amino acids. The CDR3 sequence is CASSLNPGTQAEQYF. Here the CDR3 DNA reads TGCGCCAGCAGCCTAAACCCCGGGACCCAGGCCGAGCAGTACTTC.

The chain carries TRBV7-9 and TRBJ2-7; 7 positions match TRBD2. This CDR3 contains 15 residues. Germline loops: CDR1 SEHNR, CDR2 FQNEAQ (reference sequence). Losses at the gene ends were 6 bases for V and 3 bases for J; bases not matched to a gene: 11. The DNA for the CDR3 is TGTGCCAGCAGTTCCGGGGGGACTCCGAACTACGAGCAGTACTTC. Protein product: CASSSGGTPNYEQYF.

This clone was seen only once. Only one base separates this from a far larger clonotype, so it likely reflects a read error. This sequence joins TRBV11-2 and TRBJ1-5, with TRBD1 as a possible D gene (6 bases). The CDR3 is made up of 13 amino acids. Germline V gene sequence: CDR1 SGHAT, CDR2 FQNNGV. The DNA of the CDR3 is TGTGCCTGCAGCTTAGAGGGGGATCAGCCCCAGCATTTT. Its translation is CACSLEGDQPQHF.

As to this clone: This sample includes further DNA sequences coding for the same CDR3. The rearrangement links TRBV9 to TRBJ2-2; D is undetermined. Germline values: CDR1 SGDLS, CDR2 YYNGEE. Trimming stripped 4 bases from V and 2 bases from J, with 9 bases between. The CDR3 length is 14 residues. The chain's CDR3 is CASSPRSNTGELFF. CDR3 coding DNA: TGTGCCAGCAGCCCCCGCAGTAACACCGGGGAGCTGTTTTTT.

This rearrangement joins TRBV2 to TRBJ2-5; tentatively, D is TRBD1 (6 bases). With 4 bases removed from V and 9 bases from J, the gap between germline ends came to 15 bases. The CDR3 runs to 13 residues. Germline CDR1 is SNHLY and CDR2 is FYNNEI. The chain's CDR3 is CASSGTVGGSQYF. CDR3 bases: TGTGCCAGCAGTGGGACAGTGGGTGGGTCCCAGTACTTC.

The V gene is TRBV15, the J gene TRBJ2-1, with TRBD2 matching 7 bases. Germline CDR1 reads LNHNV; CDR2 reads YYDKDF (reference sequence). CDR3 size: 16 residues. The V and J ends lost 2 bases and 6 bases, in that order; junction bases with no gene match: 10. The CDR3 region is CATSRKLARRSNEQFF. The CDR3 DNA reads as TGTGCCACCAGCAGAAAACTAGCGAGACGTAGCAATGAGCAGTTCTTC.

DNA for the CDR3: TGTGCCAGCAGTTTATCCTCTCGGGGGGGCCAAGAGTACTTC. Translation: CASSLSSRGGQEYF. The chain joins TRBV27 to TRBJ2-7; 8 positions match TRBD2. Germline V CDR1 and CDR2: MNHEY, SMNVEV (reference sequence). This CDR3 spans 14 amino acids. Trimming at V came to 0 bases and at J to 11 bases, leaving 9 bases not matched to a gene.

The CDR3 DNA reads TGTGCCAGCAGCTCGGGACTAGCGGGAGTTTCAGATACGCAGTATTTT. As protein: CASSSGLAGVSDTQYF. The chain carries TRBV5-4 and TRBJ2-3; 14 nucleotides line up with TRBD2. Germline CDR1 and CDR2: SGHNT and YYREEE (reference sequence). CDR3 length equals 16 residues. V lost 3 bases and J lost 4; bases outside the gene matches: 4.

This clone was seen a single time. The chain recombines TRBV7-9 with TRBJ2-7; TRBD1 aligns across 7 bases. The CDR3 covers 14 residues. V lost 5 bases and J lost 4; bases outside the gene matches: 8. Germline lookup yields CDR1 SEHNR and CDR2 FQNEAQ (reference sequence). Written as DNA, the CDR3 is TGTGCCAGCAGCCCGGGACAGTTGTTTTACGAGCAGTACTTC. Its translation: CASSPGQLFYEQYF.

The V call is TRBV28, the J call TRBJ2-7; 7 bases agree with TRBD1. The V and J ends lost 5 bases and 2 bases, in that order; junction bases with no gene match: 12. The CDR3 contains 16 residues. Germline loops: CDR1 MDHEN, CDR2 SYDVKM. The chain's CDR3 is CASSPILDRVPYEQYF. The DNA for the CDR3 is TGTGCCAGCAGTCCAATCCTCGACAGGGTCCCCTACGAGCAGTACTTC.

Only a few counts were recorded for this clone. V gene TRBV4-1 combines with J gene TRBJ2-7, with a possible D match to TRBD2 (5 bases). The CDR3 length is 17 residues. Germline V gene data show CDR1 as MGHRA and CDR2 as YSYEKL. Trimming pared 1 base from V and 0 bases from J, leaving 16 bases between. CDR3 in DNA: TGCGCCAGCAGCCAAGGGGCCTCCAGGAGGAGCTCCTACGAGCAGTACTTC. Translated: CASSQGASRRSSYEQYF.

The chain employs TRBV15 and TRBJ2-2; D call uncertain. Germline values: CDR1 LNHNV, CDR2 YYDKDF (reference sequence). The V end lost 0 bases, the J end lost 0 bases, and 8 bases lay between the germline ends. This CDR3 has 16 amino acids. CDR3 loop: CATSRDVVSNTGELFF. CDR3 DNA: TGTGCCACCAGCAGAGATGTCGTTTCGAACACCGGGGAGCTGTTTTTT.

This chain connects TRBV27 to TRBJ2-5; TRBD2 aligns across 7 bases. Germline loops: CDR1 MNHEY, CDR2 SMNVEV (reference sequence). With V trimmed by 2 bases and J by 2 bases, 11 bases remained unmatched. The CDR3 is 17 amino acids. The CDR3 loop is CASSLRGLGLLQETQYF. As DNA, the CDR3 is TGTGCCAGCAGTTTAAGGGGACTGGGACTACTTCAAGAGACCCAGTACTTC.

V and J are TRBV30 and TRBJ2-7; 8 positions match TRBD1. The ends lost 5 bases at V and 2 bases at J; junction bases unmatched: 8. Germline V gives CDR1 GTSNPN, CDR2 SVGIG (reference sequence). CDR3 length: 14 residues. The CDR3 sequence: CAWVTGRGPYEQYF. CDR3 DNA sequence: TGTGCCTGGGTTACGGGCAGGGGGCCCTACGAGCAGTACTTC. The complete variable domain, with remaining parts taken from reference TRBV30 and TRBJ2-7, reads SQTIHQWPATLVQPVGSPLSLECTVEGTSNPNLYWYRQAAGRGLQLLFYSVGIGQISSEVPQNLSASRPQDRQFILSSKKLLLSDSGFYLCAWVTGRGPYEQYFGPGTRLTVT.

The chain couples TRBV7-7 to TRBJ2-1; tentatively, D is TRBD2 (5 bases). V was clipped by 2 bases and J by 7 bases, with 15 bases between them. Germline V gene data show CDR1 as SSHAT and CDR2 as FNYEAQ (reference sequence). The CDR3 length is 15 residues. CDR3 amino acids: CASSLIAGSNNEQFF. CDR3 sequence (DNA): TGTGCCAGCAGCTTAATCGCGGGTAGTAATAATGAGCAGTTCTTC.

The CDR3 region has the DNA TGTGCCAGCTGGATCCTAAGGGTCGTCTACGAGCAGTACTTC. This sequence encodes CASWILRVVYEQYF. This chain connects TRBV7-4 to TRBJ2-7; no reliable D call. The CDR3 is made up of 14 amino acids. Germline CDR1 is SGHVT and CDR2 is SQSDAQ. Trimming removed 8 bases from V and 3 bases from J, with 17 bases in between. Together with reference TRBV7-4 and TRBJ2-7, the CDR3 gives the full variable domain: GAGVSQSPRYKVAKRGRDVALRCDSISGHVTLYWYRQTLGQGSEVLTYSQSDAQRDKSGRPSGRFSAERPERSVSTLKIQRTEQGDSAVYLCASWILRVVYEQYFGPGTRLTVT.

The J gene is TRBJ2-1, the V gene TRBV28; a weak D match, TRBD1 (6 bases). Germline assignment: CDR1 MDHEN and CDR2 SYDVKM. The CDR3 is made up of 15 amino acids. V was trimmed by 6 bases and J by 2 bases, leaving 14 bases between them. In DNA, the CDR3 is TGTGCCAGCAGCTGGGGGCAGGCGCCCTACAATGAGCAGTTCTTC. Translated, it gives CASSWGQAPYNEQFF.

This clone was seen only a few times. The CDR3 reads CASSRAVNFGPQHF. The CDR3 region has the DNA TGTGCCAGCAGTAGAGCAGTAAATTTCGGCCCCCAGCATTTT. The chain is built from TRBV27 and TRBJ1-5; D is uncertain. This CDR3 spans 14 amino acids. Germline CDR1 MNHEY, CDR2 SMNVEV (reference sequence). V was clipped by 5 bases and J by 10 bases, with 18 bases between them.